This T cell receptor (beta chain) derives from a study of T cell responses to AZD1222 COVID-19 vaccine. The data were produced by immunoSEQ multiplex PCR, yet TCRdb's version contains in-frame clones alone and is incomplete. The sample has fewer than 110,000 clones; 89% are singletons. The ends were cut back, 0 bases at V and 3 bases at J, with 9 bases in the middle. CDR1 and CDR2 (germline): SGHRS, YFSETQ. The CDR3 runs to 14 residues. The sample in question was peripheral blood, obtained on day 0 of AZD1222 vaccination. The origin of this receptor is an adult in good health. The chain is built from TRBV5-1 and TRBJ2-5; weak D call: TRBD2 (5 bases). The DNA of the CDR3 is TGCGCCAGCAGCTTGGACACCGGGGAAGAGACCCAGTACTTC. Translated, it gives CASSLDTGEETQYF.